What follows is one T cell receptor (beta chain) and its context. What it recognizes is unknown. This PCR relied on a set of 60 Vbeta primers and 13 Jbeta primers. Assay: immunoSEQ multiplex PCR; the TCRdb copy retains only in-frame clones and omits some. Counted here are around 93,000 clones, 55% to 70% occurring once; the ten biggest clones make up 5.5% to 6.5%. The data stem from a study of cytomegalovirus exposure and HLA in healthy donors. Study outcomes and limitations: Evidence from a later analysis indicated that most CMV-associated TCR beta chains looked HLA-restricted. A missense variant in DCLRE1C was later tied to TCR beta V- and J-gene trimming. There were some public TCRs occurring in many donors, but most TCR sequences were rare.

Source material: PBMCs. This clonotype was sampled from a boy aged 5-17 years in good health and CMV-seropositive.

In DNA, the CDR3 is TGCGCCAGCAGCGCGGGACAGGGATTAGCCCGGGCATACAATGAGCAGTTCTTC. It yields the protein CASSAGQGLARAYNEQFF. The genes are TRBV5-1 and TRBJ2-1, with 9 bases aligning to TRBD1. V lost 4 bases, J lost 4 bases, and 15 bases stayed unmatched. This CDR3 is 18 amino acids long. CDR1 and CDR2 (germline): SGHRS, YFSETQ.